The 21 T cell receptor beta chains below all came from one sample that was sequenced in a study of T cell repertoires in cytomegalovirus infection. Using its own MiXCR run on the reads, TCRdb lists one record per CDR3 protein. This table has about 180,000 distinct CDR3 sequences, around 15% appearing once. Sequenced input: PBMCs. The receptors come from a human donor in good health (CMV status not recorded). Some clones in this sample may be carry-over from other donors' samples.

The chain employs TRBV6-1 and TRBJ1-1, with a tentative D call TRBD1 (5 bases). The CDR3 is 14 residues long. Per germline, CDR1 MNHNS and CDR2 SASEGT. Trimming pared 6 bases from V and 1 base from J, leaving 12 bases between. In nucleotides, the CDR3 is TGTGCCAGCAGGCCGGGACCGAGGAACACTGAAGCTTTCTTT. Protein product: CASRPGPRNTEAFF.

The chain is built from TRBV2 and TRBJ2-2, with D unclear. Germline-derived CDR1 and CDR2 are SNHLY and FYNNEI. The CDR3 covers 14 residues. The V end lost 5 bases, the J end lost 8 bases, and 15 bases lay between the germline ends. The CDR3 region is CASSQTGSAGELFF. In nucleotides, the CDR3 is TGTGCCAGCAGTCAGACTGGATCAGCAGGGGAGCTGTTTTTT. Full variable domain (missing parts from reference TRBV2 and TRBJ2-2): EPEVTQTPSHQVTQMGQEVILRCVPISNHLYFYWYRQILGQKVEFLVSFYNNEISEKSEIFDDQFSVERPDGSNFTLKIRSTKLEDSAMYFCASSQTGSAGELFFGEGSRLTVL.

This clonotype was detected many times. The V call is TRBV12-3 or TRBV12-4, the J call TRBJ1-2; 10 nucleotides line up with TRBD1. The length of the CDR3 is 12 residues. Losses at the gene ends were 8 bases for V and 5 bases for J; bases not matched to a gene: 2. CDR3 loop: CASGTGVYGYTF. The DNA for the CDR3 is TGTGCCAGCGGGACAGGGGTTTATGGCTACACCTTC.

The gene calls are TRBV5-1 and TRBJ2-2; TRBD1 aligns across 7 bases. The V gene end was trimmed by 4 bases and the J gene end by 0 bases; junction bases not matched to a gene: 6. This CDR3 comprises 16 residues. Germline V gene lookup returns CDR1 SGHRS and CDR2 YFSETQ. CDR3 residues: CASSPTGTANTGELFF. The CDR3 bases are TGCGCCAGCAGCCCCACCGGGACAGCGAACACCGGGGAGCTGTTTTTT.

The chain couples TRBV29-1 to TRBJ2-3; 8 bases line up with TRBD2. This CDR3 comprises 14 residues. V was pared by 7 bases and J by 5 bases, with 11 bases of the junction left unmatched. Germline V gene sequence: CDR1 SQVTM, CDR2 ANQGSEA. The CDR3 nucleotides are TGCAGCGCCGCAGCGGGGGCTGGGGGAGATACGCAGTATTTT. This gives the protein CSAAAGAGGDTQYF.

This clonotype was recorded at least ten times. This chain uses TRBV5-5 with TRBJ1-5; no reliable D call. V was pared by 2 bases and J by 7 bases, with 16 bases between. This CDR3 has 15 amino acids. Germline V gene sequence: CDR1 SGHKS, CDR2 YYEKEE (reference sequence). DNA for the CDR3: TGTGCCAGCAGCTTAACAGAGGAAGACTGGCAGCCCCAGCATTTT. Residues: CASSLTEEDWQPQHF. Full variable domain (missing parts from reference TRBV5-5 and TRBJ1-5): DAGVTQSPTHLIKTRGQQVTLRCSPISGHKSVSWYQQVLGQGPQFIFQYYEKEERGRGNFPDRFSARQFPNYSSELNVNALLLGDSALYLCASSLTEEDWQPQHFGDGTRLSIL.

This clonotype occurred many times. The V call is TRBV7-6, the J call TRBJ1-2, with unresolved D. V lost 5 bases and J 3 bases, leaving 10 bases between the germline ends. The CDR3 has 13 residues. Germline CDR1 is SGHVS and CDR2 is FNYEAQ. In DNA form, the CDR3 reads TGTGCCAGCAGCGCCAGATCTCACTATGGCTACACCTTC. Translation: CASSARSHYGYTF.

The V gene is TRBV2, the J gene TRBJ2-6; D uncertain. Deletions cut 5 bases from V and 0 bases from J, with 5 bases between. The CDR3 consists of 14 residues. Germline values: CDR1 SNHLY, CDR2 FYNNEI. Here the CDR3 reads CASSPGSGANVLTF. The CDR3 region has the DNA TGTGCCAGCAGTCCAGGCTCTGGGGCCAACGTCCTGACTTTC.

This clonotype was seen more than once but under ten times. The CDR3 loop is CATRDISNTEAFF. In DNA, the CDR3 is TGCGCCACCAGGGACATATCGAACACTGAAGCTTTCTTT. This chain connects TRBV5-1 to TRBJ1-1; tentatively, D is TRBD1 (6 bases). The CDR3 loop spans 13 amino acids. Between the trimmed V and J ends, which lost 9 bases and 1 base, there was a span of 13 bases. In germline, CDR1 is SGHRS, CDR2 YFSETQ.

This clonotype was seen a handful of times. The rearrangement joins TRBV12-3 or TRBV12-4 to TRBJ1-5; TRBD1 matches 7 bases. V shed 6 bases and J 6 bases; nucleotides not matched to a gene: 8. This CDR3 has 14 residues. CDR3 nucleotides: TGTGCCAGCAGCTCGACAGGGCCGGGTCAGCCCCAGCATTTT. Encoded protein: CASSSTGPGQPQHF.

This clonotype was seen more than once but under ten times. The gene calls are TRBV27 and TRBJ2-5, with TRBD1 identical over 8 bases. V trimming: 3 bases; J trimming: 1 base; junction bases outside the gene matches: 4. The CDR3 covers 15 residues. Per germline, CDR1 MNHEY and CDR2 SMNVEV (reference sequence). CDR3 in amino acids: CASSFLQGGQETQYF. CDR3 coding DNA: TGTGCCAGCAGTTTCCTACAGGGGGGCCAAGAGACCCAGTACTTC.

The J gene is TRBJ1-6, the V gene TRBV7-9; 8 bases line up with TRBD1. The CDR3 spans 15 residues. The germline gives CDR1 SEHNR, CDR2 FQNEAQ (reference sequence). V lost 5 bases to trimming and J lost 4 bases; unmatched junction nucleotides: 4. The CDR3 coding sequence is TGTGCCAGCAGCGCGGACAGGGCGTATAATTCACCCCTCCACTTT. This translates into CASSADRAYNSPLHF.

This chain links TRBV24-1 with TRBJ2-1, with D perhaps TRBD1 (6 bases). Trimming removed 1 base at V and 15 bases at J, with 21 bases between. Germline values: CDR1 KGHDR, CDR2 SFDVKD. The CDR3 spans 15 residues. Written as DNA, the CDR3 is TGTGCCACCAGTGATTTAAGGGGGACGAAGCAGGGCCTGTTCTTC. Encoded protein: CATSDLRGTKQGLFF.

This clonotype was recorded many times. The chain has TRBV19 and TRBJ1-6; possible D gene TRBD1, 6 bases. The germline V gene has CDR1 LNHDA and CDR2 SQIVND (reference sequence). The V gene lost 3 bases and the J gene lost 7 bases, with 10 bases spanning the gap. The CDR3 spans 14 residues. CDR3 in amino acids: CASSIRGPNSPLHF. The DNA of the CDR3 is TGTGCCAGTAGTATCCGGGGGCCGAATTCACCCCTCCACTTT.

This clonotype was found a few times. The chain combines TRBV2 with TRBJ2-3; 7 nucleotides line up with TRBD2. After removal of 7 bases from V and 0 bases from J, the junction contained 7 bases not matched to a gene. The CDR3 extends over 15 amino acids. From germline, CDR1 is SNHLY and CDR2 FYNNEI. CDR3 coding DNA: TGTGCCAGCACCCGGGGAGCGGGGAGCACAGATACGCAGTATTTT. Its protein product is CASTRGAGSTDTQYF.

This clonotype was detected only a few times. The gene calls are TRBV28 and TRBJ1-2; TRBD1 is a possible D gene (5 bases). Trimming removed 4 bases from V and 8 bases from J, with 17 bases in between. The CDR3 totals 14 residues. Per the germline V gene, CDR1 is MDHEN and CDR2 is SYDVKM. CDR3 sequence (DNA): TGTGCCAGCAGTTCGGGGGACTTGGTCCCCGGCTACACCTTC. The encoded protein is CASSSGDLVPGYTF.

This clonotype was observed many times. The gene calls are TRBV7-2 and TRBJ2-1; no firm D call. Germline V gene lookup returns CDR1 SGHTA and CDR2 FQGNSA. V lost 3 bases to trimming and J lost 7 bases, with 4 bases between them. The CDR3 covers 11 residues. The CDR3 reads CASSLWNEQFF. The CDR3 nucleotides are TGTGCCAGCAGCTTGTGGAATGAGCAGTTCTTC.

There are a few counts of this clonotype. The chain recombines TRBV30 with TRBJ1-5; D remains ambiguous. From germline, CDR1 is GTSNPN and CDR2 SVGIG (reference sequence). The CDR3 runs 16 residues. V was trimmed by 2 bases and J by 0 bases, leaving 14 bases between them. The CDR3 DNA sequence: TGTGCCTGGAGTCGGGAAGGCGCCTATAGCAATCAGCCCCAGCATTTT. Residues: CAWSREGAYSNQPQHF.

Ten or more counts support this clonotype. This chain uses TRBV7-2 with TRBJ2-3; a possible D gene is TRBD2 (6 bases). The CDR3 runs to 14 residues. The V gene lost 5 bases and the J gene lost 10 bases, with 19 bases spanning the gap. Germline V gives CDR1 SGHTA, CDR2 FQGNSA. CDR3 DNA: TGTGCCAGCAGCGAAGCATATTGGGGGGAGGCGCAGTATTTT. This translates into CASSEAYWGEAQYF.

The rearrangement links TRBV2 to TRBJ2-1, with D tentatively TRBD2 (6 bases). The length of the CDR3 is 17 residues. Trimming stripped 5 bases from V and 5 bases from J, with 22 bases between. Germline lookup yields CDR1 SNHLY and CDR2 FYNNEI. CDR3 DNA: TGTGCCAGCAGTACAGCTAGGACTATCGGCGTCAACAATGAGCAGTTCTTC. Protein product: CASSTARTIGVNNEQFF. Supplemented by reference TRBV2 and TRBJ2-1, the full variable domain reads EPEVTQTPSHQVTQMGQEVILRCVPISNHLYFYWYRQILGQKVEFLVSFYNNEISEKSEIFDDQFSVERPDGSNFTLKIRSTKLEDSAMYFCASSTARTIGVNNEQFFGPGTRLTVL.

This clonotype was counted many times. The CDR3 coding sequence is TGTGCCAGCAGCTTTAGGGGGACCAACTACGAGCAGTACTTC. It encodes CASSFRGTNYEQYF. The gene calls are TRBV7-2 and TRBJ2-7; D may be TRBD1 (6 bases). Trimming stripped 3 bases from V and 3 bases from J, with 12 bases between. This CDR3 has 14 amino acids. Germline CDR1 SGHTA, CDR2 FQGNSA.